The clone carrying this T cell receptor beta chain was counted once. The antigen is not known. Genomic DNA of every subset was divided equally among multiple immunoSEQ plates. Here immunoSEQ multiplex PCR was the method, and the copy in TCRdb shows in-frame clones only, minus some. This sample has roughly 520,000 clones; roughly 95% occur once, and the top ten carry around 0.066%. CDR1 is MNHNY, CDR2 SVGAGI, per germline (reference sequence). V was cut by 4 bases and J by 5 bases, with 5 bases left in between. The CDR3 length is 11 residues. This record comes from a study of shared clonotypes between healthy human individuals. Study details: Aged between 18 and 49, the donors were two women and a few men. The study used three CD4 naive, three CD4 memory, two CD8 naive and one CD8 memory plate per donor.

Study-level results: Non-shared clonotypes showed lower generation probabilities than clonotypes common to all four donors.

Sequencing was done on a sample of naive CD4+ T cells sorted from blood. Regarding subset: CD45RA+ positively selected. This chain joins TRBV6-6 and TRBJ2-5; no definite D call. This receptor was identified in a woman in her twenties or thirties in good health. The CDR3 spells CASSSRETQYF. In DNA form, the CDR3 reads TGTGCCAGCAGTTCCCGGGAGACCCAGTACTTC.